This record covers a single T cell receptor beta chain. Compared with the rest of its sample, this clonotype is medium-sized (0.01 to 0.1%). Its antigen has not been determined. Within one base of it there is no much larger clone, and no base qualities were kept. The time point label for this specimen denotes: sample taken at primary tumor resection. Samples were obtained from approximately 70 patients with early-stage, untreated non-small cell lung cancer from the lung TRACERx cohort. TCR sequencing used whole RNA extracted from tumor and nontumor lung tissue, or from cryopreserved PBMC samples, without cell sorting. Only patients with enough RNA available from two or more tumor regions were chosen for TCR sequencing. A lung pathologist reviewed the tumor and adjacent nontumor lung specimens before the specimens were selected. V and J lose 4 bases and 0 bases, and a span of 18 bases separates them. The CDR3 runs 17 residues from the cysteine to the phenylalanine. Only the CDR3 part of the read is kept: 51 bases, read in frame from the first base. CDR1 and CDR2 are read off the germline V gene (reference sequence) as LNHDA and SQIVND.

The record originates from a study of spatial heterogeneity in lung cancer (dated by TCRdb to between 2019 and 2020). In terms of the full investigation: Beta-chain transcripts were consistently detected in greater numbers than alpha-chain transcripts, which likely reflects a higher abundance of beta-chain transcripts. In the raw uncorrected reads, each unique combination of TCR and UMI appeared more than ten times on average. In non-small cell lung cancer, the study made a quantitative comparison of TCR alpha and beta repertoires among multiple tumor regions, matched nontumor lung and blood. At surgery, hundreds of tumor regions, approximately 64 matched nontumor lung samples and 56 PBMC samples were TCR-sequenced for both alpha and beta chains. TCR transcript counts in tumor regions correlated strongly with a T cell transcriptional module score from matched bulk RNA-seq. TCR repertoire features were related to nonsynonymous mutation counts determined by whole-exome sequencing of tumor tissue.

Receptors were amplified or captured by 5' RACE. The listed sequencing device is NextSeq 500. The TCR library protocol attached a unique molecular identifier to each TCR cDNA molecule to allow correction of PCR and sequencing errors. As for the authors' bioinformatics: TCR identification, UMI-based error correction and CDR3 extraction were performed with Decombinator tools. TCRs above a frequency of 2 per 1,000, corresponding to the top 1% of the tumor frequency distribution, were defined as expanded. Expanded tumor TCRs statistically deemed absent (corrected P<0.05) from at least one tumor region were classed as regional, and all other expanded tumor TCRs were classed as ubiquitous. Renyi diversity was calculated using the R vegan package after each repertoire was subsampled 100 times to 5,000 TCRs. CDR3 similarity networks were built from amino acid triplet string-kernel similarity, connecting CDR3s with pairwise similarity above 0.82. Using fastp trimming at Q25 and MiXCR clonotype assembly, TCRdb reanalyzed the public sequencing data and kept in-frame beta chains. Identical CDR3 protein sequences are pooled into one entry, listed with their most common genes and DNA. The V and J calls and clone size come from TCRdb's table, not from the authors' own analysis. The sample includes around 2,600 distinct CDR3 sequences, with roughly 7.4% observed a single time. The ten largest make up around 9.7% of the sample.

Points the paper makes about the study in general: A correlation was observed between the number of expanded intratumoral alpha and beta TCRs and the tumor nonsynonymous mutation count. TCR-seq was estimated to cover only around 7.2% of tumor T cells for alpha chains and 12% to 15% for beta chains. Confirming at a functional level the hypothesis that regional TCRs recognize regional mutations was considered to require additional single-cell paired TCR alpha and beta sequencing. Counts of ubiquitous and regional expanded TCRs correlated with counts of ubiquitous and regional nonsynonymous mutations, respectively.

Sequenced material: lung tumor tissue, taken at surgery. The receptor was isolated from a female donor with early-stage non-small cell lung cancer. The V gene is TRBV19 and the J gene is TRBJ1-1, and the D gene may be TRBD1, 6 bases matching. In nucleotides, the sequence is TGTGCCAGTAGTAAACGGACAGATAATTTTATGAACACTGAAGCTTTCTTT. This is translated as CASSKRTDNFMNTEAFF.